The rows below give T cell receptor beta chains drawn from one sample of a study of CD4+ T cells in melanoma. Some clones are missing from TCRdb's copy, which holds only in-frame ones; the method was immunoSEQ multiplex PCR. The sample yields 15,000 or so clones, 65% to 85% seen once. The specimen was cells from a culture (not recorded whether cultured in vitro). These receptors came from a human donor with melanoma. CDR3s include the opening cysteine and the closing phenylalanine or tryptophan. D genes are given only for firm matches. Part of the rows lack a size; the others show once, few, many or a class for expanded clones.

J,D,size,V,CDR3,DNA
TRBJ1-6,NA,NA,TRBV7-8,CASSLRQPNSPLHF,TGTGCCAGCAGCTTACGTCAGCCCAATTCACCCCTCCACTTT
TRBJ2-3,NA,NA,TRBV2,CASSADGGGDTQYF,TGTGCCAGCAGTGCAGACGGGGGTGGAGATACGCAGTATTTT
TRBJ2-3,NA,NA,TRBV7-3,CASSLEGGVSHAQYF,TGTGCCAGCAGCTTAGAGGGGGGGGTCTCCCATGCGCAGTATTTT
TRBJ2-3,NA,few,TRBV18,CASSPYTGSATQYF,TGTGCCAGCTCACCATATACAGGGTCTGCTACGCAGTATTTT
TRBJ1-2,TRBD1,NA,TRBV6-1,CASSWSGQDYGYTF,TGTGCCAGCAGTTGGTCGGGACAGGACTATGGCTACACCTTC
TRBJ2-3,NA,NA,TRBV5-1,CASSLSGAEDTQYF,TGCGCCAGCAGCTTATCGGGGGCCGAAGATACGCAGTATTTT
TRBJ2-5,TRBD2,NA,TRBV11-2,CASSPAGGGETQYF,TGTGCCAGCAGCCCGGCGGGGGGCGGAGAGACCCAGTACTTC
TRBJ2-7,TRBD1,NA,TRBV7-3,CASSVGQAYEQYF,TGTGCCAGCAGCGTGGGACAGGCCTACGAGCAGTACTTC
TRBJ2-7,TRBD2,NA,TRBV11-2,CASSSILAGGQYEQYF,TGTGCCAGCAGCTCTATACTAGCGGGGGGCCAGTACGAGCAGTACTTC
TRBJ1-2,NA,NA,TRBV5-5,CASSLVTTVGGYTF,TGTGCCAGCAGCTTGGTTACGACAGTCGGAGGCTACACCTTC
TRBJ1-2,TRBD1,NA,TRBV5-1,CASANQPGQGSGGYTF,TGCGCCAGCGCCAATCAACCCGGACAGGGGTCGGGCGGCTACACCTTC
TRBJ2-1,TRBD2,NA,TRBV11-2,CASSRTSGGVYEQFF,TGTGCCAGCAGCCGGACTAGCGGGGGGGTTTATGAGCAGTTCTTC
TRBJ1-1,NA,NA,TRBV5-5,CASSPTYDRRWFTEAFF,TGTGCCAGCAGCCCCACCTACGACAGGCGATGGTTCACTGAAGCTTTCTTT
TRBJ2-7,TRBD2,few,TRBV7-6,CASSLEAGGGNEQYF,TGTGCCAGCAGCTTAGAGGCGGGGGGCGGGAACGAGCAGTACTTC
TRBJ2-2,TRBD1,NA,TRBV5-4,CASSNKGTGYAGELFF,TGTGCCAGCAGCAACAAGGGGACAGGGTACGCCGGGGAGCTGTTTTTT
TRBJ1-2,NA,NA,TRBV2,CASRRTGHRYGYTF,TGTGCCAGCAGGCGTACAGGGCATCGATACGGCTACACCTTC
TRBJ2-7,NA,once,TRBV6-5,CASSSRGGNYEQYF,TGTGCCAGCAGTTCGAGGGGAGGAAACTACGAGCAGTACTTC
TRBJ2-7,NA,once,TRBV5-1,CASRPGHLPYEQYF,TGCGCCAGTCGGCCGGGACACCTCCCCTACGAGCAGTACTTC
TRBJ1-2,NA,once,TRBV7-3,CASSLDSFYGYTF,TGTGCCAGCAGCTTAGACAGTTTCTATGGCTACACCTTC
TRBJ1-1,NA,medium-sized,TRBV5-1,CASSFGRLGGEAFF,TGCGCCAGCAGCTTCGGTCGTCTTGGAGGTGAAGCTTTCTTT
TRBJ1-4,TRBD1,NA,TRBV27,CASSPLDSSKQGRLFF,TGTGCCAGCAGTCCTCTTGACTCCAGTAAACAGGGGAGGCTGTTTTTT
TRBJ2-3,TRBD2,NA,TRBV7-3,CASSSGVLAGRTDTQYF,TGTGCCAGCAGCTCCGGTGTGCTAGCGGGGCGCACAGATACGCAGTATTTT
TRBJ2-7,NA,NA,TRBV30,CAWSGGQRDGQYF,TGTGCCTGGAGTGGAGGGCAGCGAGACGGGCAGTACTTC
TRBJ1-6,NA,NA,TRBV30,CACARFYNSPLHF,TGTGCCTGCGCACGCTTCTATAATTCACCCCTCCACTTT
TRBJ2-1,NA,NA,TRBV19,CASSMGLSYNEQFF,TGTGCCAGTAGTATGGGACTCTCCTACAATGAGCAGTTCTTC
TRBJ1-1,NA,once,TRBV9,CASSVGIGNTEAFF,TGTGCCAGCAGCGTAGGTATAGGGAACACTGAAGCTTTCTTT
TRBJ2-1,NA,once,TRBV14,CASSHRGGVPSSEQFF,TGTGCCAGCAGCCACCGAGGGGGGGTCCCCTCGAGTGAGCAGTTCTTC
TRBJ1-2,NA,NA,TRBV5-5,CASSFPDPNYGYTF,TGTGCCAGCAGTTTCCCGGACCCCAACTATGGCTACACCTTC
TRBJ1-2,NA,NA,TRBV5-4,CASSTLRNRSPNYGYTF,TGTGCCAGCAGCACCCTACGGAACAGGTCCCCTAACTATGGCTACACCTTC
TRBJ2-7,TRBD2,NA,TRBV7-2,CASSLVPGGTYEQYF,TGTGCCAGCAGCTTAGTACCGGGGGGGACCTACGAGCAGTACTTC
TRBJ1-3,NA,NA,TRBV6-1,CASRSAGLPNTIYF,TGTGCCAGCAGATCCGCGGGTTTGCCAAACACCATATATTTT
TRBJ2-5,NA,NA,TRBV5-5,CASSFGISSLYF,TGTGCCAGCAGCTTTGGGATATCTTCTCTGTACTTC
TRBJ2-1,TRBD2,NA,TRBV18,CASSPMGLAGDPSSYNEQFF,TGTGCCAGCTCACCGATGGGACTAGCGGGGGACCCGAGCTCCTACAATGAGCAGTTCTTC
TRBJ2-2,TRBD1,NA,TRBV11-2,CASSRTGNGELFF,TGTGCCAGCAGCAGGACAGGGAATGGGGAGCTGTTTTTT
TRBJ1-2,NA,NA,TRBV7-3,CASSTLGPILYGYTF,TGTGCCAGCAGCACTCTGGGGCCCATCCTTTATGGCTACACCTTC
TRBJ2-7,NA,NA,TRBV6-5,CASGTFNRGYEQYF,TGTGCCAGCGGTACATTCAACCGGGGCTACGAGCAGTACTTC
TRBJ1-2,NA,NA,TRBV10-3,CAISGQHRDPANYGYTF,TGTGCCATCAGTGGCCAGCACAGGGACCCGGCTAACTATGGCTACACCTTC
TRBJ1-1,NA,few,TRBV30,CAWKKGGDAFF,TGTGCCTGGAAAAAGGGGGGCGACGCTTTCTTT
TRBJ2-6,NA,NA,TRBV27,CASSLYGGPGMAGANVLTF,TGTGCCAGCAGTTTATACGGGGGACCAGGGATGGCTGGGGCCAACGTCCTGACTTTC
TRBJ1-2,TRBD1,NA,TRBV4-1,CASSHVIRGRDRSYGYTF,TGCGCCAGCAGCCACGTTATCAGGGGGCGGGATAGAAGCTATGGCTACACCTTC
TRBJ2-7,NA,NA,TRBV6-5,CASRIRGEQYF,TGTGCCAGCCGTATAAGGGGCGAGCAGTACTTC
TRBJ2-7,NA,large,TRBV10-3,CAISANGMGEQYF,TGTGCCATCAGTGCGAACGGAATGGGCGAGCAGTACTTC
TRBJ1-1,NA,few,TRBV30,CAWRHGGGRGMNTEAFF,TGTGCCTGGAGGCACGGGGGGGGGCGAGGAATGAACACTGAAGCTTTCTTT
TRBJ2-7,TRBD2,NA,TRBV6-5,CASRQTAGLASEQYF,TGTGCCAGCAGGCAAACGGCGGGACTAGCGAGCGAGCAGTACTTC
TRBJ1-3,NA,NA,TRBV19,CASSILSLSGNTIYF,TGTGCCAGTAGTATCCTTTCTCTCTCTGGAAACACCATATATTTT
TRBJ2-5,NA,NA,TRBV6-1,CASSLDYQETQYF,TGTGCCAGCAGCCTCGACTACCAAGAGACCCAGTACTTC
TRBJ1-1,TRBD1,NA,TRBV28,CASSIRQGIMNTEAFF,TGTGCCAGCAGTATCCGACAGGGGATCATGAACACTGAAGCTTTCTTT
TRBJ2-6,NA,NA,TRBV13,CASSRSGANVLTF,TGTGCCAGCAGTCGCTCTGGGGCCAACGTCCTGACTTTC
TRBJ1-1,TRBD1,NA,TRBV5-4,CASSRRQGDTEAFF,TGTGCCAGCAGTCGGAGACAGGGTGACACTGAAGCTTTCTTT
TRBJ2-3,NA,NA,TRBV9,CASSVGGVGGTDTQYF,TGTGCCAGCAGCGTAGGGGGCGTGGGTGGCACAGATACGCAGTATTTT
TRBJ2-3,NA,NA,TRBV7-3,CASSPFSTDTQYF,TGTGCCAGCAGCCCGTTTAGCACAGATACGCAGTATTTT
TRBJ2-7,NA,NA,TRBV29-1,CSVGGQSLPYEQYF,TGCAGCGTTGGGGGGCAATCCCTTCCCTACGAGCAGTACTTC
TRBJ1-1,NA,NA,TRBV7-6,CASSLGGVTEAFF,TGTGCCAGCAGCTTAGGTGGAGTTACTGAAGCTTTCTTT
TRBJ2-7,NA,NA,TRBV5-1,CASSLGGGSVYEQYF,TGCGCCAGCAGCTTGGGGGGAGGATCTGTCTACGAGCAGTACTTC
TRBJ1-4,NA,NA,TRBV7-9,CASSPALNTNEKLFF,TGTGCCAGCAGCCCCGCACTTAACACTAATGAAAAACTGTTTTTT
TRBJ1-2,NA,NA,TRBV4-2,CASSPDSNYGYTF,TGTGCCAGCAGCCCCGACAGTAACTATGGCTACACCTTC
TRBJ2-7,TRBD1,NA,TRBV6-1,CASSESGTASYEQYF,TGTGCCAGCAGTGAATCTGGGACAGCTTCCTACGAGCAGTACTTC
TRBJ2-3,TRBD1,few,TRBV11-2,CASSRLTLGQRTDTQYF,TGTGCCAGCAGCCGCTTGACCCTGGGACAGCGCACAGATACGCAGTATTTT
TRBJ1-2,TRBD1,NA,TRBV27,CASSFSPGQVAGYTF,TGTGCCAGCAGTTTCTCTCCCGGACAGGTCGCTGGCTACACCTTC
TRBJ1-1,NA,NA,TRBV2,CASSGIRGGEWGDTEAFF,TGTGCCAGCAGTGGGATCCGGGGGGGCGAATGGGGTGACACTGAAGCTTTCTTT